The next 17 T cell receptor beta chains were all read from a single sample in a study of T cells in Graves' hyperthyroidism and ophthalmopathy. Amplification yielded TCR beta CDR3 regions, with RNA transcripts as the source. Carried out on the TCR CDR3, a first-round RT-PCR used the HTBI primer set. MiXCR, run by TCRdb on the multiplex PCR reads, gives a single entry per CDR3 protein. Here the sample spans fewer than 650,000 distinct CDR3 sequences, approximately 15% being singletons. Sequenced input: blood. Source of these receptors: a woman aged 18-29 years with Graves' ophthalmopathy.

This clonotype was observed many times. This chain connects TRBV6-1 to TRBJ2-7; tentative D call: TRBD2 (5 bases). Germline V gene lookup returns CDR1 MNHNS and CDR2 SASEGT. With 5 bases removed from V and 0 bases from J, the gap between germline ends came to 20 bases. The length of the CDR3 is 17 residues. The CDR3 protein is CASSYRVRRASSYEQYF. CDR3 in DNA: TGTGCCAGCAGTTATAGAGTTCGGCGGGCGAGCTCCTACGAGCAGTACTTC.

Notes on this clonotype: The germline gene is not matched at one end of the junction; a read error may be the cause. The V gene is TRBV5-1, the J gene TRBJ1-6; no clear D. The germline CDR1 and CDR2 sequences are SGHRS and YFSETQ. The CDR3 is 15 amino acids. This CDR3 reads CASSLGLVSDSPLHF. The CDR3 coding sequence is TGCGCCAGCAGCTTGGGGCTAGTCTCAGATTCGCCCCTCCACTTT.

This clonotype was picked up a small number of times. Mismatch with germline at one junction end may stem from a read error. The chain recombines TRBV6-1 with TRBJ1-3; D is unresolved. The CDR3 is made up of 14 amino acids. Germline CDR1 reads MNHNS; CDR2 reads SASEGT. The CDR3: CASSEASSGNAIYF. In DNA form, the CDR3 reads TGTGCCAGCAGTGAAGCGAGTTCTGGAAACGCCATATATTTT.

In this sample, this clonotype turned up many times. The gene calls are TRBV5-1 and TRBJ2-7; TRBD2 matches at 14 bases. The CDR3 has 15 residues. Germline loops: CDR1 SGHRS, CDR2 YFSETQ. V shed 4 bases and J 6 bases; nucleotides not matched to a gene: 6. The CDR3 protein is CASSQQTSGRGEQYF. The CDR3 DNA sequence: TGCGCCAGCAGCCAACAGACTAGCGGGAGGGGCGAGCAGTACTTC.

There are many counts of this clonotype. The CDR3 here is CASSYSPVLGIYNEQFF. The CDR3 region has the DNA TGTGCCAGCAGTTACTCACCTGTCCTAGGCATCTACAATGAGCAGTTCTTC. The genes are TRBV6-2 or TRBV6-3 and TRBJ2-1; D remains ambiguous. The CDR3 has 17 amino acids. V was cut by 0 bases and J by 3 bases, with 15 bases left in between. Germline CDR1 and CDR2: MNHEY and SVGEGT.

There are many counts of this clonotype. The rearrangement uses TRBV28 and TRBJ1-1; D not resolved. CDR3 size: 14 residues. V was pared by 5 bases and J by 3 bases, with 13 bases between. Looked up from germline, CDR1 is MDHEN and CDR2 is SYDVKM. CDR3 sequence (DNA): TGTGCCAGCAGTCCGGGAGAAGCCCACACTGAAGCTTTCTTT. Protein: CASSPGEAHTEAFF.

This clonotype was seen ten or more times. V usage is TRBV10-3 and J usage is TRBJ1-5, with D possibly TRBD1 on 6 matching bases. The CDR3 contains 17 residues. V dropped 0 bases and J dropped 2 bases, with 14 bases sitting between them. Germline CDR1 ENHRY, CDR2 SYGVKD. The CDR3 sequence is CAISESYGRGGNQPQHF. The CDR3 DNA is TGTGCCATCAGTGAGTCTTATGGTAGGGGGGGCAATCAGCCCCAGCATTTT.

In this sample, this clonotype turned up many times. The chain has TRBV20-1 and TRBJ1-1; D is ambiguous. The V gene lost 3 bases and the J gene lost 3 bases, with 17 bases spanning the gap. This CDR3 has 15 amino acids. Germline CDR1 DFQATT, CDR2 SNEGSKA (reference sequence). CDR3 protein: CSARGPVGRHTEAFF. CDR3 nucleotide sequence: TGCAGTGCTAGGGGCCCCGTGGGAAGGCACACTGAAGCTTTCTTT.

This clonotype showed up just a few times. The rearrangement uses TRBV4-2 and TRBJ2-3; D remains unclear. V dropped 2 bases and J dropped 0 bases, with 18 bases sitting between them. Looked up from germline, CDR1 is LGHNA and CDR2 is YNFKEQ. The CDR3 runs 18 residues. CDR3 DNA: TGTGCCAGCAGCCAAAGGGCCCTTCGAGCAGAGAGCACAGATACGCAGTATTTT. Encoded protein: CASSQRALRAESTDTQYF.

This clonotype was observed at least ten times. The chain recombines TRBV2 with TRBJ2-7; D gene uncertain. CDR1 is SNHLY, CDR2 FYNNEI, per germline. V was pared by 3 bases and J by 3 bases, with 9 bases between. This CDR3 comprises 13 residues. The chain's CDR3 is CASSDGAYYEQYF. In DNA form, the CDR3 reads TGTGCCAGCAGTGACGGAGCATACTACGAGCAGTACTTC.

This clonotype was seen a handful of times. The V gene is TRBV28, the J gene TRBJ1-4; 8 bases agree with TRBD1. CDR3 length: 14 residues. After removal of 6 bases from V and 12 bases from J, the junction contained 12 bases not matched to a gene. Germline CDR1 and CDR2: MDHEN and SYDVKM. CDR3 nucleotide sequence: TGTGCCAGCAGCAAAACAGGGGGGTTAATCGAACTGTTTTTT. Residues: CASSKTGGLIELFF.

Of note for this clonotype: This sequence may be a read error, since a much larger clone differs from it by one base. The CDR3 DNA reads TGTGCCACACCTAGCTCCCCGACGGGGGGTTTAGATACGCAGTATTTT. Residues: CATPSSPTGGLDTQYF. This chain uses TRBV7-2 with TRBJ2-3; 7 bases map to TRBD2. V lost 10 bases and J lost 5; bases outside the gene matches: 18. The length of the CDR3 is 16 residues. Per germline, CDR1 SGHTA and CDR2 FQGNSA.

Ten or more counts support this clonotype. The CDR3 here is CASSPGVGPSYEQYF. The CDR3 DNA follows: TGTGCCAGCAGTCCAGGGGTCGGTCCCTCCTACGAGCAGTACTTC. The chain combines TRBV7-2 with TRBJ2-7, with a tentative D call TRBD1 (6 bases). The CDR3 runs to 15 residues. The germline gives CDR1 SGHTA, CDR2 FQGNSA. Trimming shortened V by 6 bases and J by 0 bases, and 15 bases separated the two germline ends.

The sample holds a few counts of this clonotype. This chain links TRBV28 with TRBJ1-3; no reliable D call. The CDR3 runs to 15 residues. The germline CDR1 and CDR2 sequences are MDHEN and SYDVKM. The V end lost 3 bases, the J end lost 0 bases, and 9 bases lay between the germline ends. The CDR3 bases are TGTGCCAGCAGTTTTGTGGGAGACTCTGGAAACACCATATATTTT. It yields the protein CASSFVGDSGNTIYF.

This clonotype has ten or more counts. This chain connects TRBV15 to TRBJ2-3; the D gene could be TRBD1 or TRBD2 (5 bases each). Per the germline V gene, CDR1 is LNHNV and CDR2 is YYDKDF (reference sequence). The CDR3 has 17 residues. Trimming took 0 bases from V and 4 from J, leaving 17 bases between them. CDR3 bases: TGTGCCACCAGCAGAGATAAGCGGACCCGAGGGGCAGATACGCAGTATTTT. Protein sequence: CATSRDKRTRGADTQYF.

This clonotype was detected many times. The chain employs TRBV27 and TRBJ2-5, with TRBD1 as a possible D gene (5 bases). This CDR3 has 16 residues. The ends were cut back, 3 bases at V and 5 bases at J, with 19 bases in the middle. CDR1 is MNHEY and CDR2 is SMNVEV in the germline V gene (reference sequence). This chain's CDR3 is CASSFARARDRETQYF. The CDR3 DNA sequence: TGTGCCAGCAGTTTTGCCAGGGCAAGGGATAGGGAGACCCAGTACTTC.

Ten or more counts support this clonotype. The gene calls are TRBV29-1 and TRBJ2-7; 8 nucleotides match TRBD2. From germline, CDR1 is SQVTM and CDR2 ANQGSEA. V trimming: 5 bases; J trimming: 0 bases; junction bases outside the gene matches: 9. There are 15 residues in the CDR3. CDR3 bases: TGCAGCGTTCTCAATAGCGGGGCGAGCTCCTACGAGCAGTACTTC. Translated, it gives CSVLNSGASSYEQYF.